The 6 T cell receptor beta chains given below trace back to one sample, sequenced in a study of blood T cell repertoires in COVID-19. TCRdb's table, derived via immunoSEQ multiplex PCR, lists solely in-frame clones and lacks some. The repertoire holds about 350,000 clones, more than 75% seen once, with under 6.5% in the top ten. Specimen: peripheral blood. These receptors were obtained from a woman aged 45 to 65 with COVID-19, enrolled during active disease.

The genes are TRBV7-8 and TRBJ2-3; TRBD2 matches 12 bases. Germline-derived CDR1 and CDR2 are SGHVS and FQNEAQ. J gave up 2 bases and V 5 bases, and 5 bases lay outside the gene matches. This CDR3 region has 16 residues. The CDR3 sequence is CASSVRTSGTTDTQYF. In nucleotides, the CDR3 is TGTGCCAGCAGCGTACGGACTAGCGGGACCACAGATACGCAGTATTTT. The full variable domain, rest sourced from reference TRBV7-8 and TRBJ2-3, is GAGVSQSPRYKVAKRGQDVALRCDPISGHVSLFWYQQALGQGPEFLTYFQNEAQLDKSGLPSDRFFAERPEGSVSTLKIQRTQQEDSAVYLCASSVRTSGTTDTQYFGPGTRLTVL.

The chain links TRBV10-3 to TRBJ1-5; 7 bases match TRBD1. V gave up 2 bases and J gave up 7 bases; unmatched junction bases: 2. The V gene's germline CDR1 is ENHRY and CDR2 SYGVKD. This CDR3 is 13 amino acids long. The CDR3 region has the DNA TGTGCCATCAGTGAGGACAGGGACCAGCCCCAGCATTTT. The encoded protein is CAISEDRDQPQHF.

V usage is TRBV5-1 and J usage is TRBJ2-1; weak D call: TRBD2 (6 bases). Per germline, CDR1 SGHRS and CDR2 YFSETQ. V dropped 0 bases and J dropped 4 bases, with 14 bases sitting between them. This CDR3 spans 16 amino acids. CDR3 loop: CASSLAGTQGYNEQFF. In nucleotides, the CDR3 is TGCGCCAGCAGCTTGGCCGGGACTCAGGGTTACAATGAGCAGTTCTTC.

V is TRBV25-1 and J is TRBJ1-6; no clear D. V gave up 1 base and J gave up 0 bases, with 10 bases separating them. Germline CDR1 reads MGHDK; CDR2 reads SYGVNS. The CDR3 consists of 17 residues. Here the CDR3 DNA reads TGTGCCAGCAGTGAATCACTGCTGAGCTCCTATAATTCACCCCTCCACTTT. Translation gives CASSESLLSSYNSPLHF.

The CDR3 DNA reads as TGCGCCAGCAGCTTCAGGACTACCAATGAGCAGTTCTTC. It encodes CASSFRTTNEQFF. This rearrangement joins TRBV5-1 to TRBJ2-1; D may be TRBD2 (6 bases). Germline V gene lookup returns CDR1 SGHRS and CDR2 YFSETQ. CDR3 size: 13 residues. Deletions cut 2 bases from V and 6 bases from J, with 9 bases between. The full variable domain, in which reference TRBV5-1 and TRBJ2-1 provide the parts outside the CDR3, is KAGVTQTPRYLIKTRGQQVTLSCSPISGHRSVSWYQQTPGQGLQFLFEYFSETQRNKGNFPGRFSGRQFSNSRSEMNVSTLELGDSALYLCASSFRTTNEQFFGPGTRLTVL.

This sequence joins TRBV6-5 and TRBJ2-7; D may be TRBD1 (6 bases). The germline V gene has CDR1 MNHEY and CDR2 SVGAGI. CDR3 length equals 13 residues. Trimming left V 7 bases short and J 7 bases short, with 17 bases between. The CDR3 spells CASTKPGHGEQYF. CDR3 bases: TGTGCCAGCACCAAACCGGGACACGGGGAGCAGTACTTC.